These 4 T cell receptor beta chains originate from one sample sequenced in a study of blood T cell repertoires in COVID-19. Data came from immunoSEQ multiplex PCR; TCRdb stores just in-frame clones and leaves some out. The sample holds roughly 50,000 clones, less than 90% seen once. Sequencing input: peripheral blood. The receptors come from a human donor in a cohort sampled during active COVID-19.

The chain combines TRBV23-1 with TRBJ1-4; TRBD1 is a possible D gene (6 bases). TRBV23-1 carries the ORF label, with uncertain function. V was pared by 9 bases and J by 4 bases, with 12 bases between. CDR3 length equals 13 residues. The DNA for the CDR3 is TGCGCCAGAAAGGACAGAGTTAATGAAAAACTGTTTTTT. This gives the protein CARKDRVNEKLFF.

The chain combines TRBV19 with TRBJ1-2, with 7 bases fitting TRBD1. The CDR3 runs to 13 residues. The germline V gene has CDR1 LNHDA and CDR2 SQIVND (reference sequence). V dropped 6 bases and J dropped 6; count of bases not matched to a gene: 7. CDR3 region: CASRLTGKDGYTF. The DNA for the CDR3 is TGTGCCAGTAGGTTGACAGGGAAGGATGGCTACACCTTC.

The chain joins TRBV11-2 to TRBJ1-2, with 11 bases identical to TRBD1. CDR3 length equals 16 residues. V shed 4 bases and J 6 bases; nucleotides not matched to a gene: 10. Germline values: CDR1 SGHAT, CDR2 FQNNGV. The chain's CDR3 is CASSSWTGGMRNGYTF. In nucleotides, the CDR3 is TGTGCCAGCAGCTCCTGGACAGGGGGCATGAGGAATGGCTACACCTTC.

The chain couples TRBV5-5 to TRBJ1-4, with 8 bases aligning to TRBD1. The CDR3 spans 15 residues. Per germline, CDR1 SGHKS and CDR2 YYEKEE (reference sequence). V shed 4 bases and J 7 bases; nucleotides not matched to a gene: 9. The chain's CDR3 is CASSHGGTGGEKLFF. CDR3 coding DNA: TGTGCCAGCAGCCATGGGGGGACAGGAGGTGAAAAACTGTTTTTT.